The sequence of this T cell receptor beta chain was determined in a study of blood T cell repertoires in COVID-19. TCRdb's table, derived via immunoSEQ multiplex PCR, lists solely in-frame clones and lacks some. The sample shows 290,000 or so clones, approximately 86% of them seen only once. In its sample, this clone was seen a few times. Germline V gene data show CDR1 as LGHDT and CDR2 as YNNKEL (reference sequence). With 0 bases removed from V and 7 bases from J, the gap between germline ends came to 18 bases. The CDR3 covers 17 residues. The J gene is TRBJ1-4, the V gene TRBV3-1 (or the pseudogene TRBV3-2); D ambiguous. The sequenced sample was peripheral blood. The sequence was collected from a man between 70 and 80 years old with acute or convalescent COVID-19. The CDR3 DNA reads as TGTGCCAGCAGCCAAGAATCTAAAGCGGCCCTTCGTGAAAAACTGTTTTTT. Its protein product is CASSQESKAALREKLFF.